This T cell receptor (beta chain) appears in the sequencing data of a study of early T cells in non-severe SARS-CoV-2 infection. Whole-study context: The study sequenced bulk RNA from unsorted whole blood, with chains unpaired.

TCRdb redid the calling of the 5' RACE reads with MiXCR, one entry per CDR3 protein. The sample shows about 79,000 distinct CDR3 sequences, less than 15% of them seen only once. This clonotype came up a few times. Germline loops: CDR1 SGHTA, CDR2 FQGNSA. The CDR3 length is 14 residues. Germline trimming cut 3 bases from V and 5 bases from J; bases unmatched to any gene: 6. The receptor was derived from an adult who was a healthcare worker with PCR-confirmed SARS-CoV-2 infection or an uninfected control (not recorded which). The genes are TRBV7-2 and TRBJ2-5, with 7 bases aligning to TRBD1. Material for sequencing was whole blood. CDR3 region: CASSFYRGEETQYF. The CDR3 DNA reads TGTGCCAGCAGCTTCTACAGGGGCGAGGAGACCCAGTACTTC.